This T cell receptor (beta chain) was profiled in a study of T-cell memory formation after mild COVID-19. This clonotype was observed many times. Its antigen is unknown. CDR3 length: 14 residues. V lost 7 bases and J lost 3, with 16 bases in between. The germline V gene encodes CDR1 MGHRA and CDR2 YSYEKL. After 5'RACE with constant-segment primers, TCR alpha and TCR beta cDNA libraries carrying sample barcodes and UMIs were obtained. From the 5' RACE reads, TCRdb called clonotypes with MiXCR, one entry per CDR3 protein. The table includes more than 85,000 distinct CDR3 sequences, 11% detected once. The study's findings and limits: Contracting CD8+ clones were enriched in EMRA, CD4+ mainly in CM and EM. From day 15 to 85, contracting clones were balanced between CD4 and CD8, whereas later expanders leaned toward CD4+. The appearance of some responding clones in pre-infection memory suggested that cross-reactive memory joined.

This sequence was found in a young man who had mild COVID-19 (a few samples of this study predate the infection). Cell type and time point are not known. The sample comprised PBMCs or a T cell subset sorted from them (not recorded which). The V gene is TRBV4-1, the J gene TRBJ2-7, with D possibly TRBD2 on 5 matching bases. DNA for the CDR3: TGCGCCAGCAAATATTACGTGGGGAGCTACGAGCAGTACTTC. This codes for CASKYYVGSYEQYF.